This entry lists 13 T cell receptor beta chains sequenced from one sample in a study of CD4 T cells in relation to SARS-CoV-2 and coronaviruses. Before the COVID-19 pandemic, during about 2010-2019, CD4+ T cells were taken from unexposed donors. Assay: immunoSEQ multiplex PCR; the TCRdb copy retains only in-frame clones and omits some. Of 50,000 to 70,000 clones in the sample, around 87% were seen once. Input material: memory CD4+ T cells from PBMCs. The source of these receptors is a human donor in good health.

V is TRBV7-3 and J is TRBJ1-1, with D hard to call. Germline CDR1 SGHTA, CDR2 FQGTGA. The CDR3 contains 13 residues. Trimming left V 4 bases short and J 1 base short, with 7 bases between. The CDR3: CASSYAKNTEAFF. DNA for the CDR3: TGTGCCAGCAGCTACGCCAAGAACACTGAAGCTTTCTTT. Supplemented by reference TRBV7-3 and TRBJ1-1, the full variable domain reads GAGVSQTPSNKVTEKGKYVELRCDPISGHTALYWYRQSLGQGPEFLIYFQGTGAADDSGLPNDRFFAVRPEGSVSTLKIQRTERGDSAVYLCASSYAKNTEAFFGQGTRLTVV.

The DNA for the CDR3 is TGCGCCAGCAGCTTGCCGGGTATACCAACCGGGGAGCTGTTTTTT. Its protein product is CASSLPGIPTGELFF. The chain is built from TRBV5-1 and TRBJ2-2; D gene unclear. The ends were cut back, 1 base at V and 5 bases at J, with 12 bases in the middle. Germline CDR1 is SGHRS and CDR2 is YFSETQ. The CDR3 has 15 residues. The variable domain in full, with the rest retrieved from reference TRBV5-1 and TRBJ2-2, is KAGVTQTPRYLIKTRGQQVTLSCSPISGHRSVSWYQQTPGQGLQFLFEYFSETQRNKGNFPGRFSGRQFSNSRSEMNVSTLELGDSALYLCASSLPGIPTGELFFGEGSRLTVL.

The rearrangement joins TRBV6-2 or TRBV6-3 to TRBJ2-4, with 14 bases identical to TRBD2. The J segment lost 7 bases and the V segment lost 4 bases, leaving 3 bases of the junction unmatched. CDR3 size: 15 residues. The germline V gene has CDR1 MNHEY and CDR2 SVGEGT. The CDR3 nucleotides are TGTGCCAGCAGTTTGACTAGCGGGGGGGCGAACATTCAGTACTTC. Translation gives CASSLTSGGANIQYF.

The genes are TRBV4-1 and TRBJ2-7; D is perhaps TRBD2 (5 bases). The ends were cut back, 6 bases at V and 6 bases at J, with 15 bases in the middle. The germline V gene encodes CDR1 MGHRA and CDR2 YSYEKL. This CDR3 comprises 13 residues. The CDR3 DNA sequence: TGCGCCAGCAGTCTCAACGGGGATACCGAGCAGTACTTC. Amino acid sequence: CASSLNGDTEQYF.

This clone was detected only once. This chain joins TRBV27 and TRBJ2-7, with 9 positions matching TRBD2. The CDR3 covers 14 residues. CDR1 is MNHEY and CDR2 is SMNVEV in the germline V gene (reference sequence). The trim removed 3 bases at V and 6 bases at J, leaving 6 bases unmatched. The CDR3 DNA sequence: TGTGCCAGCAGTTTCATCCGCGGGGGGGCCGAGCAGTACTTC. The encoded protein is CASSFIRGGAEQYF.

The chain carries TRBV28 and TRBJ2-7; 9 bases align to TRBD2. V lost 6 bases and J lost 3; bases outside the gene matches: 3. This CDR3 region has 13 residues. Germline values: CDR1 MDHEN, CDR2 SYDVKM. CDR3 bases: TGTGCCAGCAGACCAGCGGGAGGCTACGAGCAGTACTTC. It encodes CASRPAGGYEQYF. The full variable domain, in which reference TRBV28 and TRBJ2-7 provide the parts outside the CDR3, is DVKVTQSSRYLVKRTGEKVFLECVQDMDHENMFWYRQDPGLGLRLIYFSYDVKMKEKGDIPEGYSVSREKKERFSLILESASTNQTSMYLCASRPAGGYEQYFGPGTRLTVT.

The CDR3, as DNA: TGTGCCAGCAGCCGATCCTTTCGCGGGACAGGGAGGGATGGCTACACCTTC. As protein: CASSRSFRGTGRDGYTF. V and J are TRBV5-8 and TRBJ1-2, with 9 positions matching TRBD1. J gave up 6 bases and V 4 bases, and 16 bases lay outside the gene matches. CDR1 is SGHTS and CDR2 is YDEGEE in the germline V gene. The CDR3 has 17 amino acids.

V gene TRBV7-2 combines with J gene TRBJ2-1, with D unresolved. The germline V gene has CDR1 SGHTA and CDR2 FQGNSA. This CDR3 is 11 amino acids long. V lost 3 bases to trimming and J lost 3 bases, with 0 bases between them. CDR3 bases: TGTGCCAGCAGCTTCTACAATGAGCAGTTCTTC. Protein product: CASSFYNEQFF.

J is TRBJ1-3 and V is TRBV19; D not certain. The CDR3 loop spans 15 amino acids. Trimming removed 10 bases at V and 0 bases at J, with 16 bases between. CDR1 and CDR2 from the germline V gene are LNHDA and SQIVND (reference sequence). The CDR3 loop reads CAKFPAQGSGNTIYF. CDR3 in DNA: TGTGCCAAATTTCCAGCCCAAGGCTCTGGAAACACCATATATTTT.

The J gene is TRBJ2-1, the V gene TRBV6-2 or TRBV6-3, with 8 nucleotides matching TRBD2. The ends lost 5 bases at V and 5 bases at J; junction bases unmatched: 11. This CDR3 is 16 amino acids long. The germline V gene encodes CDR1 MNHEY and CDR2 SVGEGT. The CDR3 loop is CASSLPMTSVNNEQFF. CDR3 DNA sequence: TGTGCCAGCAGTCTCCCCATGACTAGCGTCAACAATGAGCAGTTCTTC.

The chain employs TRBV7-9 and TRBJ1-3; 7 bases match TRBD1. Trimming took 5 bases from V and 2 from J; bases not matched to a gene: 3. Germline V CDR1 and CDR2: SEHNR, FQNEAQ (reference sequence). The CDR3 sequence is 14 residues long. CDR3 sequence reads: CASSIGTAGNTIYF. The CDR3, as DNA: TGTGCCAGCAGCATTGGGACAGCTGGAAACACCATATATTTT.

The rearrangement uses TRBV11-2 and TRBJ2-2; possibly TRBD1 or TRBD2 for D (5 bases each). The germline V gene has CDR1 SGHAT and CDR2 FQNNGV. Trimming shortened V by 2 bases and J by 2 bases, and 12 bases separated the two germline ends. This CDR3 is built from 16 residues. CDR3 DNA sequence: TGTGCCAGCAGCTTATCACTTCGGGACAACACCGGGGAGCTGTTTTTT. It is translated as CASSLSLRDNTGELFF.

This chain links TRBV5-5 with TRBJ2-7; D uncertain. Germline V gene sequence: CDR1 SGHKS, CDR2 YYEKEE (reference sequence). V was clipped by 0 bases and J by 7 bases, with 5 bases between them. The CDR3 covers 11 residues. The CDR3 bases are TGTGCCAGCAGCTTGGAGTATGAGCAGTACTTC. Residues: CASSLEYEQYF.